The 9 T cell receptor beta chains listed next were all sequenced from one sample in a study of blood T cell repertoires in COVID-19. Here immunoSEQ multiplex PCR was the method, and the copy in TCRdb shows in-frame clones only, minus some. Found here are 200,000 to 300,000 clones, about 87% of them singletons; the top ten hold roughly 4%. The material sequenced was peripheral blood. These receptors came from a man aged 55 to 69 who had recovered from COVID-19.

The V gene is TRBV11-2, the J gene TRBJ1-1; D remains unclear. From germline, CDR1 is SGHAT and CDR2 FQNNGV. This CDR3 contains 12 residues. V was pared by 3 bases and J by 8 bases, with 10 bases between. The CDR3 nucleotides are TGTGCCAGCAGCTTTGTGGGCACCGAAGCTTTCTTT. This gives the protein CASSFVGTEAFF.

CDR3 loop: CASSQAPRSLAGGTDTQYF. The CDR3 DNA is TGCGCCAGCAGCCAAGCCCCCAGGTCCCTAGCGGGGGGCACAGATACGCAGTATTTT. The chain carries TRBV4-1 and TRBJ2-3; 10 bases agree with TRBD2. V was clipped by 1 base and J by 1 base; unmatched bases: 11. Germline V gene sequence: CDR1 MGHRA, CDR2 YSYEKL. The CDR3 loop spans 19 amino acids.

This sequence joins TRBV11-2 and TRBJ2-7; tentatively, D is TRBD2 (6 bases). Germline loops: CDR1 SGHAT, CDR2 FQNNGV. Trimming pared 5 bases from V and 7 bases from J, leaving 21 bases between. The CDR3 spans 15 residues. CDR3: CASSQRRVNRGEQYF. CDR3 nucleotide sequence: TGTGCCAGCAGCCAAAGAAGAGTTAACCGGGGGGAGCAGTACTTC.

CDR3 loop: CASSVRTLEKLFF. The DNA of the CDR3 is TGTGCCAGTAGTGTTCGGACTCTGGAAAAACTGTTTTTT. The chain has TRBV19 and TRBJ1-4; D uncertain. The V gene's germline CDR1 is LNHDA and CDR2 SQIVND (reference sequence). The CDR3 consists of 13 residues. The germline V and J ends were trimmed by 5 bases and 8 bases, with 12 bases remaining between them.

The rearrangement links TRBV25-1 to TRBJ1-3; perhaps TRBD1 as D (5 bases). This CDR3 region has 14 residues. The germline V gene encodes CDR1 MGHDK and CDR2 SYGVNS. Trimming shortened V by 2 bases and J by 0 bases, and 5 bases separated the two germline ends. The CDR3 nucleotides read TGTGCCAGCAGTGAACAGGGCTCTGGAAACACCATATATTTT. It codes for CASSEQGSGNTIYF.

The rearrangement uses TRBV6-6 and TRBJ2-1; 9 bases are shared with TRBD1. In germline, CDR1 is MNHNY, CDR2 SVGAGI (reference sequence). The junction had 7 bases not matched to a gene; V was cut back by 5 bases and J by 8 bases. The CDR3 length is 14 residues. This chain's CDR3 is CASSPGQGLHEQFF. CDR3 DNA: TGTGCCAGCAGTCCGGGACAGGGTCTCCATGAGCAGTTCTTC.

This clone was seen only a few times. The chain joins TRBV15 to TRBJ1-1, with TRBD1 as a possible D gene (6 bases). Germline lookup yields CDR1 LNHNV and CDR2 YYDKDF (reference sequence). V was cut by 0 bases and J by 5 bases, with 7 bases left in between. The CDR3 has 13 amino acids. The CDR3 bases are TGTGCCACCAGCAGAGATACAGGGACTGAAGCTTTCTTT. Translating it yields CATSRDTGTEAFF.

The chain employs TRBV21-1 and TRBJ1-2; the table's TRBD1 call for D was not verified on the DNA. TRBV21-1 is listed as a pseudogene. This CDR3 is 18 amino acids long. The CDR3 DNA reads as TGTGCCAGCAGCCCCGGACAGGGCACTTCCCCCCCCTACTATGGCTACACCTTC. Encoded protein: CASSPGQGTSPPYYGYTF.

The V and J genes are TRBV7-2 and TRBJ1-4; a weak D match, TRBD1 (6 bases). V lost 5 bases, J lost 8 bases, and 18 bases lay in between. CDR1 is SGHTA, CDR2 FQGNSA, per germline. CDR3 length: 15 amino acids. The CDR3 DNA reads as TGTGCCAGCAGCGCCCCCGGGACACTGGGGGAAAAACTGTTTTTT. Amino acids: CASSAPGTLGEKLFF.